These 11 T cell receptor beta chains came from one sample sequenced in a study of T cells expressing NK-cell markers. From the 5' RACE reads, TCRdb lists one entry per CDR3 protein and no DNA. The sample table includes approximately 550,000 distinct CDR3 sequences. The sample was blood T cells: a sorted CD56 or NKG2C T cell subset, CD4+ or CD8+ T cells, or bulk PBMC T cells (not recorded which). Receptor source: a man between 18 and 35 years old in good health.

This chain connects TRBV28 to TRBJ2-7; absent DNA, TCRdb's TRBD2 call cannot be checked. This CDR3 region has 17 residues. The germline V gene encodes CDR1 MDHEN and CDR2 SYDVKM. CDR3 protein: CASRLGAGGSTTYEQYF.

The V and J genes are TRBV4-2 and TRBJ2-1; TCRdb's D call, TRBD1, is unchecked because there is no DNA. The CDR3 totals 16 residues. Germline lookup yields CDR1 LGHNA and CDR2 YNFKEQ. The CDR3 loop reads CASSQDVRGRLAGEFF.

The gene calls are TRBV29-1 and TRBJ1-5; the TCRdb D gene call, TRBD1, has no DNA to confirm it. In germline, CDR1 is SQVTM, CDR2 ANQGSEA. The CDR3 length is 13 residues. This CDR3 is CSVLGQFNQPQHF.

The J gene is TRBJ2-5, the V gene TRBV18; TCRdb's assignment of TRBD1 cannot be checked, as there is no DNA. Germline V gene data show CDR1 as KGHSH and CDR2 as LQKENI. The CDR3 consists of 15 residues. The CDR3: CASSRGQGGQETQYF.

This chain joins TRBV27 and TRBJ1-6; TCRdb selects TRBD1, and the lack of DNA leaves this call unchecked. The V gene's germline CDR1 is MNHEY and CDR2 SMNVEV (reference sequence). The CDR3 sequence is 15 residues long. CDR3 in amino acids: CASTSGWGQGSPLHF.

The chain has TRBV5-5 and TRBJ1-6; the TRBD1 assignment by TCRdb is unverifiable without DNA. The CDR3 runs to 15 residues. Per the germline V gene, CDR1 is SGHKS and CDR2 is YYEKEE (reference sequence). CDR3 loop: CASSRPDRANSPLHF.

V is TRBV11-3 and J is TRBJ2-1; there is no DNA to check the TCRdb D call of TRBD1. The CDR3 has 12 residues. Germline lookup yields CDR1 SGHNT and CDR2 YENEEA. CDR3 region: CASSPRGQEQFF.

The chain joins TRBV4-3 to TRBJ1-4. The CDR3 loop spans 14 amino acids. The germline V gene encodes CDR1 LGHNA and CDR2 YSLEER. CDR3 protein: CASSWDFMNEKLFF.

The chain links TRBV9 to TRBJ2-3; no DNA is available, so the TRBD1 call from TCRdb remains unchecked. There are 15 residues in the CDR3. Germline V lookup: CDR1 SGDLS, CDR2 YYNGEE. The CDR3 loop reads CASSLSDRLYDTQYF.

The genes are TRBV28 and TRBJ1-2; TCRdb indicates TRBD1, and absent DNA this call remains unverified. The CDR3 is 15 amino acids. Germline CDR1 and CDR2: MDHEN and SYDVKM. The CDR3 spells CASSSGTGLNYGYTF.

V usage is TRBV20-1 and J usage is TRBJ2-3; TCRdb's D gene call, TRBD2, goes unchecked for lack of DNA. The germline V gene has CDR1 DFQATT and CDR2 SNEGSKA (reference sequence). The CDR3 has 15 residues. The CDR3 spells CSARISGRNTDTQYF.